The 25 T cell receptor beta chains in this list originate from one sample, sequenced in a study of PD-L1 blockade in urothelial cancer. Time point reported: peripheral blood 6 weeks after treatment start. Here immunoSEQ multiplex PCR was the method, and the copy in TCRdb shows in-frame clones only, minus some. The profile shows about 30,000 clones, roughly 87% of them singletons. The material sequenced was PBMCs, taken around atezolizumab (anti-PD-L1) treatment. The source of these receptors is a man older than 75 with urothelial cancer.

The CDR3 DNA reads as TGTGCCAGCAGTTTCGGGACAGGGTTTTTGGATGAGCAGTTCTTC. Its translation: CASSFGTGFLDEQFF. The rearrangement joins TRBV27 to TRBJ2-1; 9 positions match TRBD1. This CDR3 spans 15 amino acids. From germline, CDR1 is MNHEY and CDR2 SMNVEV (reference sequence). The ends lost 3 bases at V and 8 bases at J; junction bases unmatched: 8.

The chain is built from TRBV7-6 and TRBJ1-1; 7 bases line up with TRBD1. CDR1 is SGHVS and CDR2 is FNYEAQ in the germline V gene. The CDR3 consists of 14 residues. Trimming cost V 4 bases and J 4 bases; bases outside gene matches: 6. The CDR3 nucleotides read TGTGCCAGCAGCTCCTTACAGGGGCGCACTGAAGCTTTCTTT. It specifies CASSSLQGRTEAFF.

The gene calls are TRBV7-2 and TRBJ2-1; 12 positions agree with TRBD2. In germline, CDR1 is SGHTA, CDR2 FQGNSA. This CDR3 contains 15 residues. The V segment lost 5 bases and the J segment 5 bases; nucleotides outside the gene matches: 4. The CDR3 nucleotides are TGTGCCAGCAGCCCGACTAGCGGGAGTAACAATGAGCAGTTCTTC. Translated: CASSPTSGSNNEQFF.

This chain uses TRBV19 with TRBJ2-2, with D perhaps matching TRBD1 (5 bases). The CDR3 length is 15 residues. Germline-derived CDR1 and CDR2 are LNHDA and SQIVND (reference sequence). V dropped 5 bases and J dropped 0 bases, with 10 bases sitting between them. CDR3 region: CASSLGRTNTGELFF. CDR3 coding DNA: TGTGCCAGTAGTCTGGGGCGAACGAACACCGGGGAGCTGTTTTTT.

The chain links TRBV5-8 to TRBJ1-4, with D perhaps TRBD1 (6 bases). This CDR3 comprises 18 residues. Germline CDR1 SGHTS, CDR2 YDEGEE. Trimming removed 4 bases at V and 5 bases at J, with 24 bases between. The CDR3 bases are TGTGCCAGCAGCCGAAGGACAGCCCTCGCATCAGTCAATGAAAAACTGTTTTTT. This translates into CASSRRTALASVNEKLFF.

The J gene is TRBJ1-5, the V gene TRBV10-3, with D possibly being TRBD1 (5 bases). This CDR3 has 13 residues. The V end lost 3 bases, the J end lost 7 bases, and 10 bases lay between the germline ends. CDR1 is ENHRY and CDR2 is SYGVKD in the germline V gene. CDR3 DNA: TGTGCCATCAGTGACGCCGGGGGGCAGCCCCAGCATTTT. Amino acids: CAISDAGGQPQHF.

In nucleotides, the CDR3 is TGTGCCAGCAGCTTAGGAAATAGCGGGTCAATGGCGGAGCAGTACTTC. Its protein is CASSLGNSGSMAEQYF. V is TRBV7-2 and J is TRBJ2-7, with 7 bases that match TRBD2. Looked up from germline, CDR1 is SGHTA and CDR2 is FQGNSA. The CDR3 runs to 16 residues. With V trimmed by 1 base and J by 7 bases, 13 bases remained unmatched. The complete variable domain, with remaining parts taken from reference TRBV7-2 and TRBJ2-7, reads GAGVSQSPSNKVTEKGKDVELRCDPISGHTALYWYRQSLGQGLEFLIYFQGNSAPDKSGLPSDRFSAERTGGSVSTLTIQRTQQEDSAVYLCASSLGNSGSMAEQYFGPGTRLTVT.

CDR3 sequence: CASSPPSGTSEYNEQFF. In DNA form, the CDR3 reads TGTGCCAGCAGCCCTCCTAGCGGGACCTCTGAGTACAATGAGCAGTTCTTC. The rearrangement joins TRBV7-9 to TRBJ2-1; TRBD2 matches 9 bases. The V gene end was trimmed by 5 bases and the J gene end by 4 bases; junction bases not matched to a gene: 12. CDR1 is SEHNR and CDR2 is FQNEAQ in the germline V gene (reference sequence). The CDR3 is made up of 17 amino acids.

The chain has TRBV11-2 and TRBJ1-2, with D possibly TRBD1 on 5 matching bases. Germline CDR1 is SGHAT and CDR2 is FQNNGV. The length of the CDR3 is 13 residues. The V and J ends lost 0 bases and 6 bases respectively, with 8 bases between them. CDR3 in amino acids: CASSLEWGNGYTF. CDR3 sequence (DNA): TGTGCCAGCAGCTTAGAATGGGGCAATGGCTACACCTTC.

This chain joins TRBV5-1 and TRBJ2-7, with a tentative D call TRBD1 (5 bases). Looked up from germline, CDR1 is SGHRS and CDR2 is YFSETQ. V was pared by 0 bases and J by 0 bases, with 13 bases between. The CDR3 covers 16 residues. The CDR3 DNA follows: TGCGCCAGCAGCTTGGTGCCCCAGGGTTGCTCCTACGAGCAGTACTTC. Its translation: CASSLVPQGCSYEQYF.

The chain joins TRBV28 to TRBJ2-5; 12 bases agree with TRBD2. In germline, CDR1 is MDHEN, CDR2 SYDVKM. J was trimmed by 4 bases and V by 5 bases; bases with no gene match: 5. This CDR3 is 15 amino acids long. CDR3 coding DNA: TGTGCCAGCAGTCAGACTAGCGGGAGAGTAGAGACCCAGTACTTC. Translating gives CASSQTSGRVETQYF.

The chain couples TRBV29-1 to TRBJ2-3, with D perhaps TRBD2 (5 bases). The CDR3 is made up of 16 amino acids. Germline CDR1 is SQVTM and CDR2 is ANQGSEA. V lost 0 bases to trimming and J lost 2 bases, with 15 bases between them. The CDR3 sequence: CSVEDPARGFTDTQYF. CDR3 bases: TGCAGCGTTGAAGATCCGGCACGGGGATTCACAGATACGCAGTATTTT.

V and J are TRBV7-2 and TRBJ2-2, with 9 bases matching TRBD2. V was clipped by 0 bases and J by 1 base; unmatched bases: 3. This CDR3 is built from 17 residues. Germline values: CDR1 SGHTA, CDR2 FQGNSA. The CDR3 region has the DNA TGTGCCAGCAGCTTAGCGGCACTAGCGGGGAACACCGGGGAGCTGTTTTTT. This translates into CASSLAALAGNTGELFF.

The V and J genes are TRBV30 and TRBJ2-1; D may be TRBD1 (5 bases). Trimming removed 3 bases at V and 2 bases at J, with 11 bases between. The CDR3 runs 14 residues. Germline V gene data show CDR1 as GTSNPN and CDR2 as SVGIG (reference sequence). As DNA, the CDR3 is TGTGCCTGGAGAGAAGGGGTAACCTACAATGAGCAGTTCTTC. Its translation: CAWREGVTYNEQFF.

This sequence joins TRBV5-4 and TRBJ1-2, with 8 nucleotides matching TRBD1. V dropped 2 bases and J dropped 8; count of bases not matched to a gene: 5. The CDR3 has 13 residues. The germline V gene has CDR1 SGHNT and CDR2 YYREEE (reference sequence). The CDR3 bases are TGTGCCAGCAGCTTCCCACAGGGGGGAGGCTACACCTTC. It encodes CASSFPQGGGYTF.

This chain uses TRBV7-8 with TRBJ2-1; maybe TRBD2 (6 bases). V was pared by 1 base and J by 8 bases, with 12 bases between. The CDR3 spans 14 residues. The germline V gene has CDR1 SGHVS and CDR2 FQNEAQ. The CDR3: CASSLVAGNYEQFF. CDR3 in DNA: TGTGCCAGCAGCTTAGTCGCGGGAAACTATGAGCAGTTCTTC.

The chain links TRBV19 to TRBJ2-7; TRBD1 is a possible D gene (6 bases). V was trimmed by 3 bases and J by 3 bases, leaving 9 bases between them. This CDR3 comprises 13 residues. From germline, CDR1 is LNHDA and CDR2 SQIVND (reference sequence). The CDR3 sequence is CASSMDRHYEQYF. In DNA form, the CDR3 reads TGTGCCAGTAGTATGGACAGACACTACGAGCAGTACTTC.

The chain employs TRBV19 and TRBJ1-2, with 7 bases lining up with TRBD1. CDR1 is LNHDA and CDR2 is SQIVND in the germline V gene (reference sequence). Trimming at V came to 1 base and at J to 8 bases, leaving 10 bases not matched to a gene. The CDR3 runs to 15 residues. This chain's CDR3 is CASSIVRADRDGYTF. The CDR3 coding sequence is TGTGCCAGTAGTATAGTTAGAGCCGACAGGGACGGCTACACCTTC. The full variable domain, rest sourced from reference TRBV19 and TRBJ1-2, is DGGITQSPKYLFRKEGQNVTLSCEQNLNHDAMYWYRQDPGQGLRLIYYSQIVNDFQKGDIAEGYSVSREKKESFPLTVTSAQKNPTAFYLCASSIVRADRDGYTFGSGTRLTVV.

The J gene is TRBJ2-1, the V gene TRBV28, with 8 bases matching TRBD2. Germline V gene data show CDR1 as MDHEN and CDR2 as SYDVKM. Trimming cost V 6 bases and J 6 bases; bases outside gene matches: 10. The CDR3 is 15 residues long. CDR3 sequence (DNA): TGTGCCAGCAGGGGGACGGGACTAGGGTCCAATGAGCAGTTCTTC. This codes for CASRGTGLGSNEQFF.

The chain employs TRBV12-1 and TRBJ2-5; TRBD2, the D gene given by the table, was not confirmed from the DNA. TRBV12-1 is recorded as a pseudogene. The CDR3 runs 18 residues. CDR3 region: CASSSLVGREGRGETQYF. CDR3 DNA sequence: TGTGCCAGCAGCTCCTTAGTGGGGCGGGAGGGCCGGGGAGAGACCCAGTACTTC.

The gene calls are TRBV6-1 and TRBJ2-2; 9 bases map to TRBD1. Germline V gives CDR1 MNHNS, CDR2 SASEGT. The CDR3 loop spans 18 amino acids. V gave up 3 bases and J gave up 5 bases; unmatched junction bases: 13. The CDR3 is CASSDIGTGFFETGELFF. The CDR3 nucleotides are TGTGCCAGCAGTGACATCGGGACAGGGTTCTTTGAAACCGGGGAGCTGTTTTTT.

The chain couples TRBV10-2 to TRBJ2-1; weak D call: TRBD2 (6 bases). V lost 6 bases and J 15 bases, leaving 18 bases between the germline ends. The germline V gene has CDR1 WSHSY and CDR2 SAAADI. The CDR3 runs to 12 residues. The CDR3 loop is CASSPSGGDRFF. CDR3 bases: TGCGCCAGCAGCCCCTCGGGCGGGGATCGGTTCTTC.

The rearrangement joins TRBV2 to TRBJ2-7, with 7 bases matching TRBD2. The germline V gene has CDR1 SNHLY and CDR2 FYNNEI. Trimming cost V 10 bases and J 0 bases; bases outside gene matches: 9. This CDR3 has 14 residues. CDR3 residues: CAKRSSGSSYEQYF. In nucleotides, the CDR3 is TGTGCCAAGCGGTCTAGCGGAAGCTCCTACGAGCAGTACTTC.

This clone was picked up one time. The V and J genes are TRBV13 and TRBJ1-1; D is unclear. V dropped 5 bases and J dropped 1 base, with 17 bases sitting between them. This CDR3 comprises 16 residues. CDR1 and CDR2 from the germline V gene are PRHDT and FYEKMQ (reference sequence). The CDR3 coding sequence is TGTGCCAGCAGCCTCCATTTTATCGGGGAGAACACTGAAGCTTTCTTT. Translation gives CASSLHFIGENTEAFF.

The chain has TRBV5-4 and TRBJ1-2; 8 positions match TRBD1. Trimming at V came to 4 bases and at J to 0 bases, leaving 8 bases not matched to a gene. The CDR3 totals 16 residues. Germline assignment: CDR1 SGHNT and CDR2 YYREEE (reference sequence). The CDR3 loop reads CASSPPGQETNYGYTF. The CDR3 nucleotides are TGTGCCAGCAGCCCACCGGGACAGGAGACTAACTATGGCTACACCTTC.